One T cell receptor beta chain is described in this entry. A library of TCRbeta sequences, prepared with unique molecular identifiers, was generated. TCRdb fed the PCR reads into MiXCR, producing one record per CDR3 protein. The data hold a few hundred thousand distinct CDR3 sequences, with around an eighth observed a single time. The source of the sample is a study of T-cell reconstitution after alpha-beta-depleted transplantation in children. The CDR3 sequence is 12 residues long. Germline V lookup: CDR1 MDHEN, CDR2 SYDVKM. The ends were cut back, 6 bases at V and 3 bases at J, with 9 bases in the middle.

The rearrangement joins TRBV28 to TRBJ2-7, with unresolved D. The material was PBMCs from the stem cell graft donor, obtained from the stem cell graft. This TCR was recovered from a human donor who donated a stem cell graft to a child with combined immunodeficiency. The CDR3 spells CASSTSVYEQYF. CDR3 coding DNA: TGTGCCAGCAGCACCAGTGTCTACGAGCAGTACTTC.